The rows below give T cell receptor beta chains drawn from one sample of a study of blood T cell repertoires in COVID-19. TCRdb keeps only in-frame clones here, not all; method: immunoSEQ multiplex PCR. The table has 110,000 to 150,000 clones, just under 85% seen once; the top ten hold more than 2.5%. Sequencing used peripheral blood. The receptors come from an elderly woman with acute or convalescent COVID-19. The CDR3 runs from the conserved cysteine through the conserved F or W. The D gene is left open where the match is weak. Clone size appears in some rows only: once, few, many, or a class for an expanded clone.

V	size	D	J	DNA	CDR3
TRBV9	few	TRBD1	TRBJ1-2	TGTGCCAGCACTCAGGGACAGGGGAGAGTTGACTATGGCTACACCTTC	CASTQGQGRVDYGYTF
TRBV7-9	.	.	TRBJ1-2	TGTGCCAGCAGCTTCCCTTCGGTATATGGCTACACCTTC	CASSFPSVYGYTF
TRBV5-1	.	.	TRBJ1-2	TGCGCCAGCAGCCTAGAGGGAGGAGGGGAGGAGGGCTACACCTTC	CASSLEGGGEEGYTF
TRBV7-3	once	.	TRBJ1-1	TGTGCCAGCAGCTTACATCCAGTTATGAACACTGAAGCTTTCTTT	CASSLHPVMNTEAFF
TRBV3-1/TRBV3-2	few	TRBD1	TRBJ1-5	TGTGCCAGCAGCCAAGATCGACAGGGAGAACAGCCCCAGCATTTT	CASSQDRQGEQPQHF
TRBV11-2	once	TRBD2	TRBJ2-3	TGTGCCAGCAGCTTAGATCCTACAAGCGGGGGGGCCACAGATACGCAGTATTTT	CASSLDPTSGGATDTQYF
TRBV6-1	.	.	TRBJ1-2	TGTGCCAGCAGTGAAGCGCGGGTCACCGTGGGAGATAGGACCTTC	CASSEARVTVGDRTF
TRBV30	.	.	TRBJ1-5	TGTGCCTGGAGTGTACAGGGACAGCCCCAGCATTTT	CAWSVQGQPQHF
TRBV2	.	TRBD1	TRBJ1-3	TGTGCCAGCAGAGGGACAGCCGGAAACACCATATATTTT	CASRGTAGNTIYF
TRBV5-1	.	.	TRBJ1-2	TGCGCCAGCAGCCAAGACAGGAGCTATGGCTACACCTTC	CASSQDRSYGYTF
TRBV18	once	.	TRBJ1-1	TGTGCCACTCGATCACCCGGGATGAGGAACACTGAAGCTTTCTTT	CATRSPGMRNTEAFF
TRBV7-9	.	.	TRBJ1-1	TGTGCCAGCAGCTTCGGGTCATCCTTGACTGAAGCTTTCTTT	CASSFGSSLTEAFF
TRBV7-8	few	TRBD1	TRBJ2-7	TGTGCCAGCAGCTTAGGGGGGACAGGGGGTTTCCGCGAGCAGTACTTC	CASSLGGTGGFREQYF
TRBV19	once	.	TRBJ2-1	TGTGCCAGTAGTAGATATAGTGAGCAGTTCTTC	CASSRYSEQFF
TRBV4-2	.	.	TRBJ2-2	TGTGCCAGCAGCAAGGGAGCAGAGAACACCGGGGAGCTGTTTTTT	CASSKGAENTGELFF
TRBV30	once	.	TRBJ2-7	TGTGCCTGGAGCACCAGGGGGGCGCTTAGCTCCTACGAGCAGTACTTC	CAWSTRGALSSYEQYF
TRBV27	.	TRBD1	TRBJ1-1	TGTGCCAGCAGTTTAGAGAGACAGGGGGATTACACTGAAGCTTTCTTT	CASSLERQGDYTEAFF
TRBV12-3/TRBV12-4	.	.	TRBJ2-3	TGTGCCAGCAGCTACAGGGTTGATACGCAGTATTTT	CASSYRVDTQYF
TRBV7-9	.	.	TRBJ2-3	TGTGCCAGCAGCAAAGACAGGTTTGTTGGGAAGGATACGCAGTATTTT	CASSKDRFVGKDTQYF
TRBV5-4	.	.	TRBJ1-3	TGTGCCAGCAGCTCTGGGCCAGGGGTGACGGGAAACACCATATATTTT	CASSSGPGVTGNTIYF
TRBV27	few	.	TRBJ1-6	TGTGCCAGCAGTTTAGGGCCCGCTAATAATTCACCCCTCCACTTT	CASSLGPANNSPLHF
TRBV7-2	.	.	TRBJ1-4	TGTGCCAGCAGCTGGGCAGGGGAGAATGAAAAACTGTTTTTT	CASSWAGENEKLFF
TRBV5-4	.	.	TRBJ2-5	TGTGCCAGCAGCTTGGATGGCGGGGAGACCCAGTACTTC	CASSLDGGETQYF
TRBV28	.	TRBD2	TRBJ2-7	TGTGCCAGCAGTTTCACTAGCGGGGCCTCCTACGAGCAGTACTTC	CASSFTSGASYEQYF
TRBV5-1	.	TRBD1	TRBJ2-7	TGCGCCAGCAGCCCAGCACAGGGGACGGAGCAGTACTTC	CASSPAQGTEQYF
TRBV7-3	.	TRBD2	TRBJ2-2	TGTGCCAGCAGCCCCCTAGGACTAGCGGGGTCCGGGGAGCTGTTTTTT	CASSPLGLAGSGELFF
TRBV29-1	once	TRBD2	TRBJ2-1	TGCAGCGGTAGCGGGGGGGCGCGTGAGCAGTTCTTC	CSGSGGAREQFF
TRBV7-9	.	.	TRBJ2-2	TGTGCCAGCAGCCGATCATCACTTCGGGGGGCGGCGAACACCGGGGAGCTGTTTTTT	CASSRSSLRGAANTGELFF
TRBV12-3/TRBV12-4	.	TRBD1	TRBJ1-1	TGTGCCAGCAGGACAGGGGGAAGCACTGAAGCTTTCTTT	CASRTGGSTEAFF
TRBV29-1	.	TRBD1	TRBJ1-2	TGCAGCGCTCGGGACAGGGGTGAGGGCTACACCTTC	CSARDRGEGYTF
TRBV7-9	.	.	TRBJ2-7	TGTGCCAGCAGCAAGGGACTTTACGCCAACGAGCAGTACTTC	CASSKGLYANEQYF
TRBV7-7	.	TRBD1	TRBJ1-3	TGTGCCAGCAGCTTCGGACAGGGGCACGGAAACACCATATATTTT	CASSFGQGHGNTIYF
TRBV5-5	.	.	TRBJ2-5	TGTGCCAGCAGCCCGTCGAGGAACCGCGGTCAAGAGACCCAGTACTTC	CASSPSRNRGQETQYF
TRBV2	.	TRBD1	TRBJ1-1	TGTGCCAGCACCCGAGGGGACAGGGGGCCGAACACTGAAGCTTTCTTT	CASTRGDRGPNTEAFF
TRBV4-1	few	.	TRBJ1-1	TGCGCCAGCAGCCAAGCTTGGTTCCAGGCGCTACGAGAGTACGCTGAAGCTTTCTTT	CASSQAWFQALREYAEAFF
TRBV29-1	.	TRBD1	TRBJ1-1	TGCAGCGTCGAAGGGGGACAGATGAACACTGAAGCTTTCTTT	CSVEGGQMNTEAFF
TRBV28	.	TRBD2	TRBJ2-5	TGTGCCAGCAGTCTGGGACTAGCGGAGACCCAGTACTTC	CASSLGLAETQYF
TRBV7-2	.	TRBD1	TRBJ1-3	TGTGCCAGCAGCTTAACAGGGGCCTCTGGAAACACCATATATTTT	CASSLTGASGNTIYF
TRBV6-5	few	.	TRBJ1-6	TGTGCCAGCAGTTACGAGTGGAATTCACCCCTCCACTTT	CASSYEWNSPLHF
TRBV18	.	TRBD1	TRBJ1-4	TGTGCCAGCTCACCACGGACAGGAAAAAATGAAAAACTGTTTTTT	CASSPRTGKNEKLFF
TRBV5-6	.	.	TRBJ2-1	TGTGCCAGCACCCGTGGGGGGTACAATGAGCAGTTCTTC	CASTRGGYNEQFF